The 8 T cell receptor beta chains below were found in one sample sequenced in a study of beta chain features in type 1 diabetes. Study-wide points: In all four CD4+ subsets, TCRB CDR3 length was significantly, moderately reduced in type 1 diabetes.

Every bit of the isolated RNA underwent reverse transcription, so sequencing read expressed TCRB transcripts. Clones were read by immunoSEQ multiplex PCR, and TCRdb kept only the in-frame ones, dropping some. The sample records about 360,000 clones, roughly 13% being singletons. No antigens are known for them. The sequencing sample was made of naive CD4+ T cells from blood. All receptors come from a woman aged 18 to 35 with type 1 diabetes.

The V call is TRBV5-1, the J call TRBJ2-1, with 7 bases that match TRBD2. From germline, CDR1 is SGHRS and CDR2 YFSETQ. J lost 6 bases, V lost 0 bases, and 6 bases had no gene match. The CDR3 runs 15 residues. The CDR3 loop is CASSLAVAGPNEQFF. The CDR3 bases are TGCGCCAGCAGCTTGGCGGTAGCGGGCCCCAATGAGCAGTTCTTC.

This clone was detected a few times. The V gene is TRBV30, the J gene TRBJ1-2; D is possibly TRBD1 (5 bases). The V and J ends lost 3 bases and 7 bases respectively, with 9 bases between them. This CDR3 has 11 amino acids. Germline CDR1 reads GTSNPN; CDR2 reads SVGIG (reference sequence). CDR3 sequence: CAWRVTGGYTF. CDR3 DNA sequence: TGTGCCTGGAGGGTTACAGGTGGCTACACCTTC.

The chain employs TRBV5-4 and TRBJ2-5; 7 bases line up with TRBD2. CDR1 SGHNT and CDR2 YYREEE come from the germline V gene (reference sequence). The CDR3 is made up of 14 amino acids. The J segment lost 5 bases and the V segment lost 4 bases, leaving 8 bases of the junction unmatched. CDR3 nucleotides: TGTGCCAGCAGCCTGGGCGGGAGAGGGGAGACCCAGTACTTC. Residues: CASSLGGRGETQYF.

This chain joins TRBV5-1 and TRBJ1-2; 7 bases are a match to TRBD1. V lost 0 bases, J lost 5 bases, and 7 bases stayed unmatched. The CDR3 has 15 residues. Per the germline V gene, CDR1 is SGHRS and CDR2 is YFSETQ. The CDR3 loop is CASSLAMTGQYGYTF. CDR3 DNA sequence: TGCGCCAGCAGCTTGGCGATGACAGGGCAATATGGCTACACCTTC.

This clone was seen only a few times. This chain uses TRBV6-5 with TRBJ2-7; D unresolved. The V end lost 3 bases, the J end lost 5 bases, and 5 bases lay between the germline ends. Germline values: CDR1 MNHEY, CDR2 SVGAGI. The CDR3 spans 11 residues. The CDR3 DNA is TGTGCCAGCAGTTATTTAAACGAGCAGTACTTC. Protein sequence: CASSYLNEQYF.

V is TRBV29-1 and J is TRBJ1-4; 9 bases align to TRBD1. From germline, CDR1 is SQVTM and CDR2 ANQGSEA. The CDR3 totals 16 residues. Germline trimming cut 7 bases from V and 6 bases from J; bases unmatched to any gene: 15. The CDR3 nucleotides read TGCAGCGCCAAAAAGTCATGGAGGGACAGGGATGAAAAACTGTTTTTT. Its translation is CSAKKSWRDRDEKLFF. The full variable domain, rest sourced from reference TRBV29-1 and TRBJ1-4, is SAVISQKPSRDICQRGTSLTIQCQVDSQVTMMFWYRQQPGQSLTLIATANQGSEATYESGFVIDKFPISRPNLTFSTLTVSNMSPEDSSIYLCSAKKSWRDRDEKLFFGSGTQLSVL.

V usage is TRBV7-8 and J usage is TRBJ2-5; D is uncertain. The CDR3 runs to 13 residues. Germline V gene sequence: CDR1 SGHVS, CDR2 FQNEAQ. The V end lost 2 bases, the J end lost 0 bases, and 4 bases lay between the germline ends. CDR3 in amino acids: CASSLLYQETQYF. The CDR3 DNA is TGTGCCAGCAGCTTACTGTACCAAGAGACCCAGTACTTC.

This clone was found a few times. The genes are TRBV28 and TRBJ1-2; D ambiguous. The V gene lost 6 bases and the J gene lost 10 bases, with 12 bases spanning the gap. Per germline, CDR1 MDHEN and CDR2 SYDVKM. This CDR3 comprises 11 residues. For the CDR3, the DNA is TGTGCCAGCAGCATAAGGGAGGCCTACACCTTC. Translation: CASSIREAYTF.